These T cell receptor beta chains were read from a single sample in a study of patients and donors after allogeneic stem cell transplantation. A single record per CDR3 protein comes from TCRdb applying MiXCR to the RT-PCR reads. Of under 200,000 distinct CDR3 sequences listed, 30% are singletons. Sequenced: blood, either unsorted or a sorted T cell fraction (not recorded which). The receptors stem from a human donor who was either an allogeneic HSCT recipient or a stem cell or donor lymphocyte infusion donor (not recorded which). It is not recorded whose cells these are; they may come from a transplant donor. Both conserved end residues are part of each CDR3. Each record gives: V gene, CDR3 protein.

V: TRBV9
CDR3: CASPVSWYQANYNEQFF

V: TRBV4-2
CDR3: CASSPRDRESYEQYF

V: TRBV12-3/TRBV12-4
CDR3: CASSPEWTEAFF

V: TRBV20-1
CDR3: CSARGLAGLLSYNEQFF

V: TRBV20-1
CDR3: CSARDVGTSGTDTQYF

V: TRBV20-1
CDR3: CSARTTTWQPQHF

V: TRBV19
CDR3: CASSYRRQVLNTEAFF

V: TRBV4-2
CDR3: CASSQTGGRNQPQHF

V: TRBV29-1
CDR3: CSVQQGYIQYF

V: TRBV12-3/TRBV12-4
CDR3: CASSSTGPLGLTEAFF

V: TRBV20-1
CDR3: CSAVRGDNYGYTF

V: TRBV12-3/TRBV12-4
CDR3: CASRRQGPPRTEAFF

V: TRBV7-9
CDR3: CASSFRVGETQYF

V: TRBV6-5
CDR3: CASSYTGSSGNTIYF

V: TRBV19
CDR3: CASRHTGGANVLTF

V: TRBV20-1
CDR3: CSAAGTSGEQYF

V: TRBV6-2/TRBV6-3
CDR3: CASNNRQGNTGELFF

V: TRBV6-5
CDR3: CASSWDGTYEQYF

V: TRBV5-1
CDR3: CASSLDPTGVNNQPQHF

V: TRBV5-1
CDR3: CASSYGLAGVGEQFF

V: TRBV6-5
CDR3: CASRPDRATYEQYF

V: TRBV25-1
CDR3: CASTGTWDGEAFF

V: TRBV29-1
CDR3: CSATGGAGANVLTF

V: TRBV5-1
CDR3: CASSFAGTEAFF

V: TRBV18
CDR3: CASTNQDQAVDTEAFF

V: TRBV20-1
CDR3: CSASDRVQPQHF

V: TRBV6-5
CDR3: CASSYSTVYNGELFF

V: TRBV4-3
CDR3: CASSQIVLNEKLFF